This T cell receptor (beta chain) was captured by sequencing in a study of shared T cell receptors in the human thymus. Some clones are missing from TCRdb's copy, which holds only in-frame ones; the method was immunoSEQ multiplex PCR. The sample yields about 660,000 clones, roughly 90% seen once. This CDR3 comprises 16 residues. Trimming removed 0 bases from V and 7 bases from J; junction bases left unmatched: 4. Looked up from germline, CDR1 is LGHNA and CDR2 is YSLEER. This clone appeared once. This sample also appeared in a second study, on human thymus T cells. This second study notes: Related studies found that unrelated individuals share highly overlapping thymic repertoires.

The chain has TRBV4-3 and TRBJ2-1; 12 bases fit TRBD1. This receptor was taken from a boy under two years old with a congenital heart defect. Sequencing input: thymocytes. CDR3 protein: CASSQDRDRGLNEQFF. CDR3 nucleotide sequence: TGCGCCAGCAGCCAAGATAGGGACAGGGGGCTAAATGAGCAGTTCTTC.